Following are 28 T cell receptor beta chains from one sample sequenced in a study of human T cells and chemical hapten exposure. As to time point: pre-sensitization, week 0. As to treatment: therapeutic diphenylcyclopropenone sensitization with weekly scalp DPC. TCRdb called the RACE reads again in MiXCR, with one record for every CDR3 protein. This table holds over 300,000 distinct CDR3 sequences, 5.1% found once. Here the sequenced sample was whole blood, taken in connection with sensitization to the hapten diphenylcyclopropenone (DPC). The receptors originated from a woman in her forties or fifties with alopecia areata. Some clones in this sample may be carry-over from other donors' samples.

Many counts were recorded for this clonotype. The rearrangement uses TRBV9 and TRBJ1-1; D uncertain. V lost 0 bases and J 1 base, leaving 4 bases between the germline ends. The CDR3 totals 13 residues. Germline V gene lookup returns CDR1 SGDLS and CDR2 YYNGEE. The CDR3 here is CASSVVPNTEAFF. The CDR3 DNA follows: TGTGCCAGCAGCGTAGTACCGAACACTGAAGCTTTCTTT.

The sample holds many counts of this clonotype. The chain has TRBV6-6 and TRBJ2-7; possibly TRBD2 for D (5 bases). This CDR3 is built from 13 residues. V was clipped by 0 bases and J by 5 bases, with 8 bases between them. Looked up from germline, CDR1 is MNHNY and CDR2 is SVGAGI (reference sequence). The DNA for the CDR3 is TGTGCCAGCAGTTACTCGGAGAGGGACGAGCAGTACTTC. Its translation is CASSYSERDEQYF.

This clonotype came up many times. The gene calls are TRBV29-1 and TRBJ2-1; 9 bases align to TRBD2. V shed 1 base, J shed 0 bases, and the junction held 10 bases outside the gene matches. CDR3 length: 18 residues. The germline gives CDR1 SQVTM, CDR2 ANQGSEA. For the CDR3, the DNA is TGCAGCGTTGAAGGTCAGCGGGAGGCCATGAGCTCCTACAATGAGCAGTTCTTC. Its translation: CSVEGQREAMSSYNEQFF.

On this clonotype itself: Being one base from a much bigger clone, this may be a read error. V gene TRBV20-1 combines with J gene TRBJ2-7; the D is unclear. Germline V gives CDR1 DFQATT, CDR2 SNEGSKA (reference sequence). The length of the CDR3 is 12 residues. Here the CDR3 DNA reads TGCAGTGCTAGTGGCCTGCGCTACGAGCGGTACTTC. This codes for CSASGLRYERYF.

This clonotype appeared many times. CDR3 region: CASSGGLRPEQYF. CDR3 nucleotides: TGTGCCAGCAGTGGGGGACTACGTCCCGAGCAGTACTTC. The chain employs TRBV25-1 and TRBJ2-7; TRBD2 matches 7 bases. CDR3 length equals 13 residues. V trimming: 4 bases; J trimming: 6 bases; junction bases outside the gene matches: 6. Germline lookup yields CDR1 MGHDK and CDR2 SYGVNS.

This clonotype was seen ten or more times. The genes are TRBV15 and TRBJ2-5, with 11 bases matching TRBD2. The CDR3 has 15 residues. V gave up 5 bases and J gave up 4 bases; unmatched junction bases: 6. CDR1 LNHNV and CDR2 YYDKDF come from the germline V gene (reference sequence). The CDR3 reads CATSGSGGGRETQYF. CDR3 DNA: TGTGCCACCAGCGGTAGCGGGGGGGGTAGAGAGACCCAGTACTTC.

This clonotype was counted at least ten times. The J gene is TRBJ2-7, the V gene TRBV7-9; tentative D call: TRBD2 (5 bases). From germline, CDR1 is SEHNR and CDR2 FQNEAQ (reference sequence). Trimming took 5 bases from V and 5 from J, leaving 13 bases between them. The CDR3 loop spans 13 amino acids. CDR3 amino acids: CASSPPGSDEQYF. In DNA form, the CDR3 reads TGTGCCAGCAGCCCGCCGGGAAGTGACGAGCAGTACTTC. The full variable domain, rest sourced from reference TRBV7-9 and TRBJ2-7, is DTGVSQNPRHKITKRGQNVTFRCDPISEHNRLYWYRQTLGQGPEFLTYFQNEAQLEKSRLLSDRFSAERPKGSFSTLEIQRTEQGDSAMYLCASSPPGSDEQYFGPGTRLTVT.

This clonotype has at least ten counts. The V call is TRBV7-9, the J call TRBJ2-3, with 10 bases fitting TRBD2. The CDR3 length is 14 residues. After removal of 7 bases from V and 1 base from J, the junction contained 2 bases not matched to a gene. Germline-derived CDR1 and CDR2 are SEHNR and FQNEAQ (reference sequence). The CDR3 bases are TGTGCCAGCAAGAGCGGGGGGGGCACAGATACGCAGTATTTT. This translates into CASKSGGGTDTQYF.

This clonotype was observed at least ten times. As DNA, the CDR3 is TGTGCCAGCAGTCAGGGCTGGTACGGGGAGCAGTACTTC. This translates into CASSQGWYGEQYF. V gene TRBV6-2 or TRBV6-3 combines with J gene TRBJ2-7, with D possibly TRBD1 on 5 matching bases. Germline V gene data show CDR1 as MNHEY and CDR2 as SVGEGT. The V end was cut by 5 bases, the J end by 7 bases, with 15 bases between. This CDR3 comprises 13 residues.

Of note for this clonotype: At one end, the junction sequence differs from germline, possibly due to a read error. J is TRBJ1-4 and V is TRBV6-1; D uncertain. The CDR3 has 11 amino acids. CDR1 and CDR2 from the germline V gene are MNHNS and SASEGT. This CDR3 is CASSDWELQTF. The CDR3 DNA reads as TGTGCCAGCAGTGATTGGGAGCTTCAAACTTTT.

This clonotype was observed many times. This CDR3 is CASSEPSRDEQFF. In nucleotides, the CDR3 is TGCGCCAGCAGTGAGCCCTCTAGGGATGAGCAGTTCTTC. The chain carries TRBV10-1 and TRBJ2-1; no clear D gene. The germline V gene has CDR1 WNHNN and CDR2 SYGVQD (reference sequence). Trimming cost V 2 bases and J 8 bases, with 10 bases left between them. The CDR3 has 13 amino acids.

There are a few counts of this clonotype. The V call is TRBV20-1, the J call TRBJ1-1, with 10 bases matching TRBD1. V was pared by 5 bases and J by 3 bases, with 9 bases of the junction left unmatched. Looked up from germline, CDR1 is DFQATT and CDR2 is SNEGSKA (reference sequence). The CDR3 is 15 residues long. The CDR3 region is CSAFETGGADTEAFF. Written as DNA, the CDR3 is TGCAGTGCTTTTGAGACAGGGGGCGCGGACACTGAAGCTTTCTTT.

This clonotype was counted at least ten times. The V and J genes are TRBV7-2 and TRBJ2-1; D is possibly TRBD1 (5 bases). With 0 bases removed from V and 6 bases from J, the gap between germline ends came to 15 bases. CDR1 is SGHTA and CDR2 is FQGNSA in the germline V gene. The CDR3 sequence is 16 residues long. DNA for the CDR3: TGTGCCAGCAGCTTAGCGCCCGTGAAGGGGTTCAATGAGCAGTTCTTC. Translated, it gives CASSLAPVKGFNEQFF.

This clonotype was seen repeatedly, ten times or more. The gene calls are TRBV20-1 and TRBJ2-7, with 8 bases that match TRBD2. Germline V CDR1 and CDR2: DFQATT, SNEGSKA (reference sequence). The CDR3 is 16 residues long. With V trimmed by 0 bases and J by 4 bases, 11 bases remained unmatched. The CDR3 loop is CSARDRFGGARYEQYF. CDR3 in DNA: TGCAGTGCTAGAGATAGGTTCGGGGGGGCTAGATACGAGCAGTACTTC.

This clonotype was recorded many times. This chain joins TRBV29-1 and TRBJ2-3; TRBD1 agrees at 8 bases. The germline V gene encodes CDR1 SQVTM and CDR2 ANQGSEA. This CDR3 contains 13 residues. Losses at the gene ends were 7 bases for V and 4 bases for J; bases not matched to a gene: 7. The CDR3 loop reads CSAAGGRADTQYF. CDR3 DNA: TGCAGCGCCGCAGGGGGCAGAGCAGATACGCAGTATTTT.

This clonotype was picked up many times. In nucleotides, the CDR3 is TGTGCCAGCAGTTTCCAGCGGGAGTGGACAGATACGCAGTATTTT. This encodes CASSFQREWTDTQYF. J is TRBJ2-3 and V is TRBV28, with 8 bases that match TRBD2. Germline V lookup: CDR1 MDHEN, CDR2 SYDVKM. The V gene end was trimmed by 3 bases and the J gene end by 3 bases; junction bases not matched to a gene: 5. The CDR3 spans 15 residues.

This clonotype was seen more than once but under ten times. The chain links TRBV28 to TRBJ2-2, with no clear D. The CDR3 is 12 residues long. V was clipped by 3 bases and J by 7 bases, with 6 bases between them. The V gene's germline CDR1 is MDHEN and CDR2 SYDVKM. DNA for the CDR3: TGTGCCAGCAGTTTTCCCCTCGGGGAGCTGTTTTTT. This gives the protein CASSFPLGELFF.

The rearrangement links TRBV5-1 to TRBJ2-7, with TRBD2 as a possible D gene (5 bases). Trimming removed 0 bases from V and 4 bases from J, with 14 bases in between. CDR1 SGHRS and CDR2 YFSETQ come from the germline V gene. The CDR3 totals 15 residues. The CDR3, as DNA: TGCGCCAGCAGCTTGGGGGGTAACGGGGAATACGAGCAGTACTTC. Translating it yields CASSLGGNGEYEQYF. Full variable domain (remainder filled in from reference TRBV5-1 and TRBJ2-7): KAGVTQTPRYLIKTRGQQVTLSCSPISGHRSVSWYQQTPGQGLQFLFEYFSETQRNKGNFPGRFSGRQFSNSRSEMNVSTLELGDSALYLCASSLGGNGEYEQYFGPGTRLTVT.

This sequence joins TRBV10-3 and TRBJ2-1, with D uncertain. Trimming stripped 2 bases from V and 8 bases from J, with 10 bases between. This CDR3 has 13 residues. CDR1 is ENHRY, CDR2 SYGVKD, per germline. The CDR3 coding sequence is TGTGCCATCAGTGAGCGCGTTATCGATGAGCAGTTCTTC. Its protein is CAISERVIDEQFF.

Ten or more counts support this clonotype. The chain recombines TRBV18 with TRBJ2-3; D possibly corresponds to TRBD2 (6 bases). Trimming pared 6 bases from V and 2 bases from J, leaving 15 bases between. Germline CDR1 is KGHSH and CDR2 is LQKENI. This CDR3 is 15 amino acids long. The CDR3 coding sequence is TGTGCCAGCTCTCTTACGGGACTCAACACAGATACGCAGTATTTT. Translated, it gives CASSLTGLNTDTQYF.

This clonotype has just a few counts. The V and J genes are TRBV29-1 and TRBJ2-5; 9 bases are a match to TRBD2. CDR3 length: 13 residues. Germline CDR1 SQVTM, CDR2 ANQGSEA. The junction had 5 bases not matched to a gene; V was cut back by 4 bases and J by 5 bases. The CDR3 coding sequence is TGCAGCGTTGGTAGCGGGAGTAGGGAGACCCAGTACTTC. This encodes CSVGSGSRETQYF.

This clonotype was counted at least ten times. This sequence joins TRBV6-5 and TRBJ1-5; possibly TRBD1 for D (5 bases). The germline CDR1 and CDR2 sequences are MNHEY and SVGAGI. This CDR3 contains 13 residues. V was clipped by 7 bases and J by 4 bases, with 11 bases between them. The CDR3 DNA is TGTGCCAGCACCCAGGGAACGAATCAGCCCCAGCATTTT. Amino acids: CASTQGTNQPQHF.

This clonotype was picked up a small number of times. The J gene is TRBJ1-1, the V gene TRBV6-1; D might be TRBD1 (5 bases). The germline CDR1 and CDR2 sequences are MNHNS and SASEGT. This CDR3 has 15 amino acids. The V end lost 7 bases, the J end lost 4 bases, and 19 bases lay between the germline ends. CDR3 nucleotides: TGTGCCAGCACCTCCCTAAGGGGCAGCGGCACTGAAGCTTTCTTT. This translates into CASTSLRGSGTEAFF.

The gene calls are TRBV20-1 and TRBJ1-1, with a weak D call TRBD1 (5 bases). V was pared by 7 bases and J by 1 base, with 13 bases between. This CDR3 region has 13 residues. The germline V gene encodes CDR1 DFQATT and CDR2 SNEGSKA (reference sequence). The CDR3 region has the DNA TGCAGTGTGAAGGGGTTCGGGAACACTGAAGCTTTCTTT. Its translation: CSVKGFGNTEAFF.

This clonotype was seen repeatedly, ten times or more. J is TRBJ1-3 and V is TRBV6-5; D might be TRBD1 (6 bases). CDR1 and CDR2 (germline): MNHEY, SVGAGI. The CDR3 is 16 residues long. V lost 5 bases to trimming and J lost 1 base, with 15 bases between them. For the CDR3, the DNA is TGTGCCAGCAGTCGAACAGACAGGCCGTCTGGAAACACCATATATTTT. Translating it yields CASSRTDRPSGNTIYF.

Ten or more counts support this clonotype. The chain employs TRBV6-6 and TRBJ1-2; the match to TRBD1 covers 8 bases. The CDR3 consists of 14 residues. J gave up 3 bases and V 7 bases, and 7 bases lay outside the gene matches. Looked up from germline, CDR1 is MNHNY and CDR2 is SVGAGI (reference sequence). In nucleotides, the CDR3 is TGTGCCAGCATCCCTGGACAGGGACACTATGGCTACACCTTC. Protein sequence: CASIPGQGHYGYTF.

This clonotype was seen a few times. The chain uses TRBV27 and TRBJ2-1; TRBD1 might be the D (5 bases). The CDR3 contains 14 residues. Deletions cut 8 bases from V and 2 bases from J, with 13 bases between. The germline V gene has CDR1 MNHEY and CDR2 SMNVEV (reference sequence). The CDR3: CASASRDTYNEQFF. CDR3 DNA: TGTGCCAGCGCGAGCAGGGATACCTACAATGAGCAGTTCTTC.

This chain uses TRBV2 with TRBJ1-1; 11 nucleotides line up with TRBD1. CDR3 size: 16 residues. V lost 6 bases, J lost 4 bases, and 10 bases stayed unmatched. Germline V gives CDR1 SNHLY, CDR2 FYNNEI. CDR3: CASRAGQGGRGTEAFF. CDR3 sequence (DNA): TGTGCCAGCAGAGCGGGACAGGGGGGCAGGGGCACTGAAGCTTTCTTT.